This T cell receptor (beta chain) was observed in a study of CD8 T cells in Susac syndrome. This CDR3 comprises 14 residues. CDR1 MNHEY and CDR2 SMNVEV come from the germline V gene (reference sequence). Deletions cut 5 bases from V and 4 bases from J, with 14 bases between. An amount of RNA that ranged from roughly 0.5 to 1 ug was reverse transcribed with random hexamers. An immunoSEQ multiplex PCR amplified TCR beta CDR3 over 54 Vbeta and 13 Jbeta. TCRdb used MiXCR to reprocess the immunoSEQ multiplex PCR reads, holding one entry per CDR3 protein. The data hold some 300,000 distinct CDR3 sequences, with 75% to 90% observed a single time.

The chain uses TRBV27 and TRBJ1-2; tentatively, D is TRBD1 (5 bases). The sample was CD8+ T cells from PBMCs. This sequence originates from a human donor with multiple sclerosis. Here the CDR3 DNA reads TGTGCCAGCAGTCCTGCCGCAGGGTCCTATGGCTACACCTTC. Translated: CASSPAAGSYGYTF.